These 15 T cell receptor beta chains were sequenced from one sample in a study of OX40 agonist ivuxolimab in advanced cancers. TCRdb's table, derived via immunoSEQ multiplex PCR, lists solely in-frame clones and lacks some. The table records about 77,000 clones, around 86% of them present only once. The material was CD4+ or CD8+ T cells sorted from blood, obtained in a trial of the OX40 agonist ivuxolimab. The receptor source for this set is an adult with an advanced solid tumor such as melanoma, head and neck, liver or kidney cancer.

The rearrangement uses TRBV13 and TRBJ2-7; possibly TRBD1 for D (6 bases). CDR1 and CDR2 (germline): PRHDT, FYEKMQ (reference sequence). CDR3 size: 13 residues. The ends were cut back, 3 bases at V and 2 bases at J, with 8 bases in the middle. The CDR3 loop is CASSFYRAYEQYF. In DNA form, the CDR3 reads TGTGCCAGCAGCTTTTACAGGGCCTACGAGCAGTACTTC.

By sample fraction, this clone is medium-sized. The rearrangement uses TRBV5-1 and TRBJ1-3; TRBD1 agrees at 7 bases. Germline V gene lookup returns CDR1 SGHRS and CDR2 YFSETQ. CDR3 length equals 16 residues. With 4 bases clipped from V and 4 bases from J, the junction kept 11 bases outside the gene matches. This chain's CDR3 is CASSPDPGTAGNTIYF. CDR3 nucleotides: TGCGCCAGCAGCCCAGATCCCGGGACAGCGGGAAACACCATATATTTT.

This chain connects TRBV2 to TRBJ2-7; 8 bases agree with TRBD1. Germline CDR1 SNHLY, CDR2 FYNNEI. The CDR3 runs 14 residues. V lost 4 bases and J lost 5; bases outside the gene matches: 7. DNA for the CDR3: TGTGCCAGCAGTGGGACAGGGAGAGTCCACGAGCAGTACTTC. It codes for CASSGTGRVHEQYF.

The chain combines TRBV2 with TRBJ1-5, with a possible D match to TRBD1 (6 bases). This CDR3 comprises 17 residues. Per germline, CDR1 SNHLY and CDR2 FYNNEI. V was clipped by 4 bases and J by 5 bases, with 21 bases between them. CDR3 DNA: TGTGCCAGCAGTGTTGTTCAGGGGAAATTGGACTATCAGCCCCAGCATTTT. It is translated as CASSVVQGKLDYQPQHF. The whole variable domain, filled in from reference TRBV2 and TRBJ1-5, reads EPEVTQTPSHQVTQMGQEVILRCVPISNHLYFYWYRQILGQKVEFLVSFYNNEISEKSEIFDDQFSVERPDGSNFTLKIRSTKLEDSAMYFCASSVVQGKLDYQPQHFGDGTRLSIL.

CDR3 bases: TGTGCCAGCAGCTTAGTTGTGGAAACCTCCTACAATGAGCAGTTCTTC. Its protein product is CASSLVVETSYNEQFF. The rearrangement links TRBV13 to TRBJ2-1; D unclear. The germline V gene encodes CDR1 PRHDT and CDR2 FYEKMQ (reference sequence). Trimming cost V 1 base and J 0 bases, with 10 bases left between them. This CDR3 spans 16 amino acids.

The V gene is TRBV5-4, the J gene TRBJ1-4; no firm D call. V was cut by 1 base and J by 0 bases, with 7 bases left in between. There are 15 residues in the CDR3. CDR1 and CDR2 from the germline V gene are SGHNT and YYREEE (reference sequence). As DNA, the CDR3 is TGTGCCAGCAGCTTGAAGGTTGCAACTAATGAAAAACTGTTTTTT. Protein: CASSLKVATNEKLFF.

The J gene is TRBJ2-5, the V gene TRBV27; 8 bases agree with TRBD2. The germline gives CDR1 MNHEY, CDR2 SMNVEV (reference sequence). The CDR3 runs 15 residues. V lost 5 bases to trimming and J lost 5 bases; unmatched junction nucleotides: 10. The CDR3 DNA reads as TGTGCCAGCAGTCCCGGGGGGGGGCTCGAGGAGACCCAGTACTTC. This gives the protein CASSPGGGLEETQYF.

V is TRBV5-6 and J is TRBJ2-3, with 9 nucleotides matching TRBD1. With V trimmed by 8 bases and J by 4 bases, 2 bases remained unmatched. CDR3 length: 12 residues. Looked up from germline, CDR1 is SGHDT and CDR2 is YYEEEE. CDR3 sequence (DNA): TGTGCCAGTAGGACAGGGGCAGATACGCAGTATTTT. Residues: CASRTGADTQYF.

This rearrangement joins TRBV19 to TRBJ2-6; tentatively, D is TRBD1 or TRBD2 (6 bases each). With 3 bases removed from V and 2 bases from J, the gap between germline ends came to 17 bases. CDR1 and CDR2 (germline): LNHDA, SQIVND (reference sequence). CDR3 length equals 18 residues. Here the CDR3 reads CASSISGRGLAGANVLTF. The CDR3 DNA reads TGTGCCAGTAGTATTTCGGGCAGGGGACTGGCTGGGGCCAACGTCCTGACTTTC. The whole variable domain, filled in from reference TRBV19 and TRBJ2-6, reads DGGITQSPKYLFRKEGQNVTLSCEQNLNHDAMYWYRQDPGQGLRLIYYSQIVNDFQKGDIAEGYSVSREKKESFPLTVTSAQKNPTAFYLCASSISGRGLAGANVLTFGAGSRLTVL.

V gene TRBV21-1 combines with J gene TRBJ2-3; TRBD1, the table's D call, lacks a check against the DNA. TRBV21-1 is termed a pseudogene. The CDR3 consists of 14 residues. The CDR3 DNA sequence: TGTGCCAGCAGCCCCGGGACAGGGGCCTATACGCAGTATTTT. Residues: CASSPGTGAYTQYF.

In this sample, this clone turned up once. The chain links TRBV21-1 to TRBJ2-1; TRBD2 is the table's D call, not checked against the DNA. TRBV21-1 is a listed pseudogene. The CDR3 extends over 17 amino acids. CDR3 nucleotides: TGTGCCAGCAGCAGGGTGAACGGGTTACCGACCCTGAATGAGCAGTTCTTC. Protein product: CASSRVNGLPTLNEQFF.

This clone was seen a single time. The chain recombines TRBV28 with TRBJ2-1; TRBD1 is a possible D gene (6 bases). Germline values: CDR1 MDHEN, CDR2 SYDVKM. Trimming left V 8 bases short and J 7 bases short, with 21 bases between. The CDR3 extends over 15 amino acids. As DNA, the CDR3 is TGTGCCAGCGGCTTGGGACAACCTAGGAAGAATGAGCAGTTCTTC. This encodes CASGLGQPRKNEQFF.

This sequence joins TRBV5-4 and TRBJ2-7; the D gene could be TRBD1 or TRBD2 (5 bases each). The CDR3 runs 13 residues. Per the germline V gene, CDR1 is SGHNT and CDR2 is YYREEE (reference sequence). Trimming removed 7 bases at V and 7 bases at J, with 18 bases between. In DNA, the CDR3 is TGTGCCAGCTACTCCGGGACCCCAAAGGAGCAGTACTTC. This gives the protein CASYSGTPKEQYF.

The chain recombines TRBV19 with TRBJ1-5, with D perhaps TRBD1 (6 bases). The germline CDR1 and CDR2 sequences are LNHDA and SQIVND (reference sequence). V dropped 0 bases and J dropped 5 bases, with 17 bases sitting between them. The CDR3 spans 17 residues. The CDR3 DNA reads TGTGCCAGTAGTATAGATCTGAAGCGGGGGGCCGATCAGCCCCAGCATTTT. Translation gives CASSIDLKRGADQPQHF.

V is TRBV9 and J is TRBJ2-5; 7 bases map to TRBD2. The CDR3 sequence is 13 residues long. Per the germline V gene, CDR1 is SGDLS and CDR2 is YYNGEE. The ends lost 0 bases at V and 7 bases at J; junction bases unmatched: 3. This CDR3 is CASSVASGGTQYF. CDR3 nucleotides: TGTGCCAGCAGCGTAGCGTCGGGGGGGACCCAGTACTTC.